A few counts support the clone carrying this TCR beta chain. The target antigen is unknown. TCRdb re-analysed the 5' RACE reads in MiXCR, keeping a single row per CDR3 protein. The sample has tens of thousands of distinct CDR3 sequences; approximately 7% are singletons. The time point is: sample taken at primary tumor resection. The input material, whole RNA from tumor, nontumor lung or frozen PBMC, was sequenced unsorted. This specimen belongs to a study of spatial heterogeneity in lung cancer. Overall study context: Raw reads contained each unique TCR and UMI combination more than ten times on average.

Study outcomes and limitations: Blood contained ubiquitous expanded tumor TCRs more at resection than at follow-up.

Germline V gene data show CDR1 as MGHDK and CDR2 as SYGVNS. The germline V and J ends were trimmed by 0 bases and 4 bases, with 3 bases remaining between them. The CDR3 consists of 12 residues. This clonotype was sampled from a female donor with early-stage non-small cell lung cancer. The chain combines TRBV25-1 with TRBJ1-2; no clear D. Specimen: PBMCs, collected at surgery. The CDR3 reads CASSEYPYGYTF. The CDR3 DNA is TGTGCCAGCAGTGAATACCCCTATGGCTACACCTTC.